This is a list of T cell receptor beta chains from one sample in a study of cytomegalovirus exposure and HLA in healthy donors. Using immunoSEQ multiplex PCR, the repertoire was profiled, and TCRdb retains in-frame clones only, with some absent. The table includes roughly 130,000 clones, about 70% detected once. The sample was PBMCs. These TCRs come from a woman aged 40 to 50 in good health and CMV-seropositive. CDR3s include the opening cysteine and the closing phenylalanine or tryptophan. The D gene is left open where the match is weak. Clone size appears in some rows only: once, few, many, or a class for an expanded clone.

J gene: TRBJ2-4
D gene: -
clone size: once
V gene: TRBV28
CDR3 protein: CASSPADRKNIQYF
CDR3 DNA: TGTGCCAGCAGTCCCGCGGACAGAAAAAACATTCAGTACTTC

J gene: TRBJ2-7
D gene: -
clone size: -
V gene: TRBV7-2
CDR3 protein: CASSLTKSSVYEQYF
CDR3 DNA: TGTGCCAGCAGCTTAACAAAGAGTAGCGTCTACGAGCAGTACTTC

J gene: TRBJ1-1
D gene: TRBD1
clone size: -
V gene: TRBV28
CDR3 protein: CASSFVGTGNTEAFF
CDR3 DNA: TGTGCCAGCAGTTTCGTCGGGACAGGTAACACTGAAGCTTTCTTT

J gene: TRBJ2-7
D gene: TRBD1
clone size: once
V gene: TRBV19
CDR3 protein: CASSTDRGSSYEQYF
CDR3 DNA: TGTGCCAGTAGTACCGACAGGGGCAGCTCCTACGAGCAGTACTTC

J gene: TRBJ2-3
D gene: -
clone size: -
V gene: TRBV7-9
CDR3 protein: CASSLRLDTDTQYF
CDR3 DNA: TGTGCCAGCAGCTTAAGACTAGATACAGATACGCAGTATTTT

J gene: TRBJ2-7
D gene: -
clone size: -
V gene: TRBV28
CDR3 protein: CASSLGRYEQYF
CDR3 DNA: TGTGCCAGCAGTTTAGGGCGTTACGAGCAGTACTTC

J gene: TRBJ2-2
D gene: TRBD1
clone size: -
V gene: TRBV6-5
CDR3 protein: CASSYQTGTGELFF
CDR3 DNA: TGTGCCAGCAGTTACCAGACAGGGACCGGGGAGCTGTTTTTT

J gene: TRBJ2-7
D gene: -
clone size: -
V gene: TRBV7-2
CDR3 protein: CASSFTLELGQYF
CDR3 DNA: TGTGCCAGCAGCTTTACGCTAGAGCTGGGGCAGTACTTC

J gene: TRBJ1-3
D gene: -
clone size: once
V gene: TRBV19
CDR3 protein: CASNAGNTIYF
CDR3 DNA: TGTGCCAGTAACGCGGGAAACACCATATATTTT

J gene: TRBJ2-7
D gene: TRBD2
clone size: once
V gene: TRBV7-2
CDR3 protein: CASSLAEVAGAGYEQYF
CDR3 DNA: TGTGCCAGCAGCTTAGCGGAGGTAGCGGGAGCGGGCTACGAGCAGTACTTC

J gene: TRBJ1-2
D gene: -
clone size: -
V gene: TRBV6-6
CDR3 protein: CASSYSEDNGYTF
CDR3 DNA: TGTGCCAGCAGTTACTCGGAGGATAATGGCTACACCTTC

J gene: TRBJ2-3
D gene: -
clone size: -
V gene: TRBV4-2
CDR3 protein: CASSQGGFSTDTQYF
CDR3 DNA: TGTGCCAGCAGCCAGGGCGGGTTCAGCACAGATACGCAGTATTTT

J gene: TRBJ1-1
D gene: -
clone size: -
V gene: TRBV5-6
CDR3 protein: CASTFQVLNTEAFF
CDR3 DNA: TGTGCCAGCACCTTCCAGGTTCTTAACACTGAAGCTTTCTTT

J gene: TRBJ2-6
D gene: -
clone size: -
V gene: TRBV7-6
CDR3 protein: CASSSSDFTGANVLTF
CDR3 DNA: TGTGCCAGCAGCTCCTCTGACTTCACTGGGGCCAACGTCCTGACTTTC

J gene: TRBJ2-7
D gene: -
clone size: once
V gene: TRBV5-6
CDR3 protein: CASSGSSYEQYF
CDR3 DNA: TGTGCCAGCAGCGGGAGCTCCTACGAGCAGTACTTC

J gene: TRBJ2-6
D gene: TRBD1
clone size: -
V gene: TRBV18
CDR3 protein: CASSPLTGALSGANVLTF
CDR3 DNA: TGTGCCAGCTCACCACTGACAGGGGCCCTCTCTGGGGCCAACGTCCTGACTTTC

J gene: TRBJ2-2
D gene: TRBD2
clone size: -
V gene: TRBV11-2
CDR3 protein: CASSQPGLDFYTGELFF
CDR3 DNA: TGTGCCAGCAGCCAACCGGGACTAGATTTTTACACCGGGGAGCTGTTTTTT

J gene: TRBJ1-2
D gene: -
clone size: -
V gene: TRBV7-8
CDR3 protein: CASSRSGYGYTF
CDR3 DNA: TGTGCCAGCAGCCGTTCCGGGTATGGCTACACCTTC

J gene: TRBJ1-3
D gene: TRBD1
clone size: -
V gene: TRBV6-1
CDR3 protein: CASSAGQVRNTIYF
CDR3 DNA: TGTGCCAGCAGTGCAGGACAGGTGCGGAACACCATATATTTT

J gene: TRBJ2-1
D gene: TRBD1
clone size: -
V gene: TRBV28
CDR3 protein: CASSLTGGLYEQFF
CDR3 DNA: TGTGCCAGCAGTTTGACAGGGGGCTTGTATGAGCAGTTCTTC

J gene: TRBJ1-2
D gene: TRBD1
clone size: -
V gene: TRBV18
CDR3 protein: CASSPGVQGKFSDGYTF
CDR3 DNA: TGTGCCAGCTCACCGGGGGTACAGGGGAAATTCTCAGATGGCTACACCTTC

J gene: TRBJ1-2
D gene: -
clone size: once
V gene: TRBV4-1
CDR3 protein: CASSPGTPGTDYGYTF
CDR3 DNA: TGCGCCAGCAGCCCGGGGACTCCAGGTACAGACTATGGCTACACCTTC

J gene: TRBJ1-1
D gene: -
clone size: -
V gene: TRBV6-5
CDR3 protein: CASSEWSGGYEAFF
CDR3 DNA: TGTGCCAGCAGTGAATGGTCGGGGGGCTATGAAGCTTTCTTT

J gene: TRBJ2-3
D gene: -
clone size: -
V gene: TRBV28
CDR3 protein: CASSPTGITDTQYF
CDR3 DNA: TGTGCCAGCAGTCCGACGGGTATAACCGATACGCAGTATTTT

J gene: TRBJ2-7
D gene: TRBD2
clone size: -
V gene: TRBV5-1
CDR3 protein: CASSATSGSFEQYF
CDR3 DNA: TGCGCCAGCAGCGCCACTAGCGGGAGTTTCGAGCAGTACTTC

J gene: TRBJ1-5
D gene: -
clone size: -
V gene: TRBV30
CDR3 protein: CAWRSQASNQPQHF
CDR3 DNA: TGTGCCTGGAGGAGTCAGGCTAGCAATCAGCCCCAGCATTTT